This TCR beta chain was sequenced for a study of cytomegalovirus exposure and HLA in healthy donors. The CDR3 contains 13 residues. Germline CDR1 and CDR2: MNHNY and SVGAGI (reference sequence). Trimming shortened V by 4 bases and J by 3 bases, and 9 bases separated the two germline ends. The data were produced by immunoSEQ multiplex PCR, yet TCRdb's version contains in-frame clones alone and is incomplete. Of 100,000 to 150,000 clones listed, roughly nine tenths are singletons. General study findings and limits: Reported results showed that the classifier diagnosed cytomegalovirus status with high specificity and sensitivity.

Concerning this clone: Antigen specificity is unknown.

The chain is built from TRBV6-6 and TRBJ1-1, with D possibly being TRBD1 (6 bases). The sequencing input was PBMCs. This TCR came from a woman aged 18 to 35 in good health and CMV-seronegative. CDR3: CASSLSGDTEAFF. The CDR3 DNA reads as TGTGCCAGCAGTTTATCAGGGGACACTGAAGCTTTCTTT.